The 20 T cell receptor beta chains in this list originate from one sample, sequenced in a study of CD4+ T cells in melanoma. Profiled with immunoSEQ multiplex PCR; TCRdb holds only in-frame clones, not every one. Of 13,000 or so clones in the sample, under 80% were seen once. Source material: cells from a culture (not recorded whether cultured in vitro). The receptors come from a human donor with melanoma.

This chain links TRBV5-1 with TRBJ1-1, with TRBD1 matching over 7 bases. V was pared by 4 bases and J by 5 bases, with 8 bases of the junction left unmatched. Germline V gives CDR1 SGHRS, CDR2 YFSETQ. The CDR3 runs 14 residues. The CDR3 DNA is TGCGCCAGCAGCGGGCAGGGGGGTCGGACTGAAGCTTTCTTT. It specifies CASSGQGGRTEAFF.

The J gene is TRBJ1-1, the V gene TRBV2; TRBD1 agrees at 7 bases. The germline V gene has CDR1 SNHLY and CDR2 FYNNEI. This CDR3 comprises 13 residues. J gave up 5 bases and V 6 bases, and 6 bases lay outside the gene matches. CDR3 sequence (DNA): TGTGCCAGCAGCCTCGGGACAGCTACTGAAGCTTTCTTT. This codes for CASSLGTATEAFF.

The CDR3 DNA follows: TGTGCCAGCAGTGCCGGGGGGTGGTCAGGTTCACCCCTCCACTTT. Its translation: CASSAGGWSGSPLHF. This chain uses TRBV6-1 with TRBJ1-6; tentatively, D is TRBD1 (5 bases). Germline V CDR1 and CDR2: MNHNS, SASEGT. The CDR3 has 15 residues. The V and J ends lost 4 bases and 9 bases respectively, with 16 bases between them.

J is TRBJ2-3 and V is TRBV11-3, with TRBD2 matching 14 bases. With 4 bases clipped from V and 5 bases from J, the junction kept 11 bases outside the gene matches. Per the germline V gene, CDR1 is SGHNT and CDR2 is YENEEA. The CDR3 contains 18 residues. CDR3 region: CASSSGLAGGTPEDTQYF. DNA for the CDR3: TGTGCCAGCAGCTCCGGACTAGCGGGGGGCACCCCGGAAGATACGCAGTATTTT.

V is TRBV5-1 and J is TRBJ1-2, with D possibly matching TRBD1 (5 bases). The CDR3 length is 14 residues. Germline CDR1 is SGHRS and CDR2 is YFSETQ. Trimming took 4 bases from V and 7 from J, leaving 17 bases between them. CDR3 DNA: TGCGCCAGCAGCCCAGGGCAGGGCCCTAGTGGCTACACCTTC. Its translation: CASSPGQGPSGYTF.

The chain is built from TRBV5-1 and TRBJ2-7, with a weak D call TRBD2 (7 bases). The CDR3 is made up of 15 amino acids. Trimming pared 5 bases from V and 0 bases from J, leaving 15 bases between. From germline, CDR1 is SGHRS and CDR2 YFSETQ. The CDR3 here is CASSRGAGLSYEQYF. Written as DNA, the CDR3 is TGCGCCAGCAGTCGGGGGGCGGGGCTCTCCTACGAGCAGTACTTC.

J is TRBJ1-4 and V is TRBV11-2; no clear D gene. This CDR3 has 14 amino acids. CDR1 and CDR2 from the germline V gene are SGHAT and FQNNGV. V dropped 3 bases and J dropped 7 bases, with 12 bases sitting between them. The CDR3 region is CASSFLGSGEKLFF. CDR3 DNA sequence: TGTGCCAGCAGCTTTTTGGGTAGTGGTGAAAAACTGTTTTTT.

This clone was seen just once. The chain uses TRBV6-6 and TRBJ2-3; D not certain. The CDR3 contains 16 residues. V was clipped by 2 bases and J by 0 bases, with 12 bases between them. The germline V gene encodes CDR1 MNHNY and CDR2 SVGAGI (reference sequence). Here the CDR3 DNA reads TGTGCCAGCAGTTACGGTCTAACGAGAAGCACAGATACGCAGTATTTT. Protein sequence: CASSYGLTRSTDTQYF.

Turning to this clone: The same CDR3 is also encoded by other DNA sequences in this sample. J is TRBJ2-3 and V is TRBV2; TRBD2 matches at 10 bases. From germline, CDR1 is SNHLY and CDR2 FYNNEI. J gave up 2 bases and V 8 bases, and 7 bases lay outside the gene matches. The CDR3 contains 15 residues. This CDR3 reads CASSPGTSVTDTQYF. For the CDR3, the DNA is TGTGCCAGCTCTCCCGGGACTAGCGTCACAGATACGCAGTATTTT. The whole variable domain, filled in from reference TRBV2 and TRBJ2-3, reads EPEVTQTPSHQVTQMGQEVILRCVPISNHLYFYWYRQILGQKVEFLVSFYNNEISEKSEIFDDQFSVERPDGSNFTLKIRSTKLEDSAMYFCASSPGTSVTDTQYFGPGTRLTVL.

This chain links TRBV7-3 with TRBJ2-6; D is uncertain. Germline-derived CDR1 and CDR2 are SGHTA and FQGTGA. The CDR3 is 14 amino acids. Trimming removed 3 bases at V and 3 bases at J, with 6 bases between. The CDR3 region has the DNA TGTGCCAGCAGCTTGTCAAGTGGGGCCAACGTCCTGACTTTC. It is translated as CASSLSSGANVLTF. Based on the CDR3 plus reference TRBV7-3 and TRBJ2-6, the full variable domain is GAGVSQTPSNKVTEKGKYVELRCDPISGHTALYWYRQSLGQGPEFLIYFQGTGAADDSGLPNDRFFAVRPEGSVSTLKIQRTERGDSAVYLCASSLSSGANVLTFGAGSRLTVL.

This rearrangement joins TRBV6-6 to TRBJ2-6; perhaps D is TRBD1 or TRBD2 (6 bases each). The germline gives CDR1 MNHNY, CDR2 SVGAGI (reference sequence). The CDR3 length is 16 residues. CDR3 bases: TGTGCAGCAGCTCCAAGTGGGGGGCGAGGGGCCAACGTCCTGACTTTC. It codes for CAAAPSGGRGANVLTF.

There are a few counts of this clone. The chain has TRBV29-1 and TRBJ1-1; tentative D call: TRBD1 (5 bases). Between the trimmed V and J ends, which lost 6 bases and 7 bases, there was a span of 21 bases. CDR1 and CDR2 (germline): SQVTM, ANQGSEA. The CDR3 extends over 14 amino acids. The CDR3 DNA follows: TGCAGCGTCCGACGGCAGGGTGGGAGCGATGAAGCTTTCTTT. It encodes CSVRRQGGSDEAFF.

With regard to this clone: Within the sample, other DNA sequences also encode this same CDR3. The rearrangement links TRBV6-4 to TRBJ1-1; no clear D. V shed 6 bases and J shed 1 base, with 9 bases lying between them. The CDR3 is 13 amino acids. The germline gives CDR1 MRHNA, CDR2 SNTAGT. The CDR3 DNA reads as TGTGCCAGCAGCAGCAATTGGAACACTGAAGCTTTCTTT. It yields the protein CASSSNWNTEAFF.

The rearrangement links TRBV10-3 to TRBJ2-2; D remains unclear. The CDR3 loop spans 14 amino acids. Germline V lookup: CDR1 ENHRY, CDR2 SYGVKD. V was cut by 2 bases and J by 3 bases, with 7 bases left in between. The CDR3 protein is CAISEVRYTGELFF. The DNA of the CDR3 is TGTGCCATCAGTGAGGTTCGGTACACCGGGGAGCTGTTTTTT.

V and J are TRBV11-2 and TRBJ1-1, with 7 bases fitting TRBD1. Trimming at V came to 0 bases and at J to 5 bases, leaving 3 bases not matched to a gene. The length of the CDR3 is 14 residues. Germline assignment: CDR1 SGHAT and CDR2 FQNNGV. This CDR3 reads CASSLDQGVTEAFF. CDR3 DNA: TGTGCCAGCAGCTTAGACCAGGGGGTAACTGAAGCTTTCTTT.

This chain uses TRBV5-1 with TRBJ1-5; the D is unclear. Trimming stripped 4 bases from V and 7 bases from J, with 3 bases between. CDR1 and CDR2 from the germline V gene are SGHRS and YFSETQ. This CDR3 region has 10 residues. CDR3 residues: CASSMQPQHF. The CDR3 DNA reads TGCGCCAGCAGCATGCAGCCCCAGCATTTT.

This clone was counted between two and nine times. V usage is TRBV7-9 and J usage is TRBJ2-3, with 8 bases aligning to TRBD2. The length of the CDR3 is 16 residues. Germline trimming cut 2 bases from V and 3 bases from J; bases unmatched to any gene: 7. CDR1 and CDR2 from the germline V gene are SEHNR and FQNEAQ (reference sequence). The CDR3 DNA reads TGTGCCAGCAGCTTACGGGGGGGCCTGGGTACAGATACGCAGTATTTT. It is translated as CASSLRGGLGTDTQYF.

The V call is TRBV5-1, the J call TRBJ2-1, with 8 positions matching TRBD1. Losses at the gene ends were 0 bases for V and 9 bases for J; bases not matched to a gene: 11. The CDR3 has 16 amino acids. Germline V CDR1 and CDR2: SGHRS, YFSETQ. The CDR3 sequence: CASSLEIVGQGSEQFF. The CDR3 DNA follows: TGCGCCAGCAGCTTGGAGATTGTCGGACAGGGCAGTGAGCAGTTCTTC.

CDR3 nucleotides: TGTGCCAGCCAGTACAGGGGCCCGTCCTGGGACCCCTACGAGCAGTACTTC. This sequence encodes CASQYRGPSWDPYEQYF. This sequence joins TRBV2 and TRBJ2-7; 7 positions agree with TRBD1. J lost 2 bases, V lost 8 bases, and 18 bases had no gene match. Germline CDR1 SNHLY, CDR2 FYNNEI. The CDR3 length is 17 residues.

The chain recombines TRBV19 with TRBJ1-2, with 7 bases aligning to TRBD1. Germline loops: CDR1 LNHDA, CDR2 SQIVND (reference sequence). The CDR3 length is 12 residues. With 2 bases clipped from V and 8 bases from J, the junction kept 2 bases outside the gene matches. Written as DNA, the CDR3 is TGTGCCAGTAGTATACAGGGGGGCGGCTACACCTTC. It specifies CASSIQGGGYTF. The full variable domain, rest sourced from reference TRBV19 and TRBJ1-2, is DGGITQSPKYLFRKEGQNVTLSCEQNLNHDAMYWYRQDPGQGLRLIYYSQIVNDFQKGDIAEGYSVSREKKESFPLTVTSAQKNPTAFYLCASSIQGGGYTFGSGTRLTVV.